The T cell receptor (beta chain) described here comes from a study of T-cell memory formation after mild COVID-19. Study-level information: TCR clusters showed largely donor specificity.

Constant-segment primers and 5'RACE yielded cDNA libraries for TCR alpha and TCR beta, each carrying sample barcodes and UMIs. TCRdb itself ran the 5' RACE reads through MiXCR, one entry per CDR3 protein. The sample yields around 200,000 distinct CDR3 sequences, less than 20% seen once. Study results and limitations: Clones that contracted clustered mainly in CM and EM if CD4+ and in EMRA if CD8+. The appearance of some responding clones in pre-infection memory suggested that cross-reactive memory joined.

Trimming shortened V by 0 bases and J by 4 bases, and 21 bases separated the two germline ends. This CDR3 comprises 19 residues. Germline V gene data show CDR1 as MGHRA and CDR2 as YSYEKL. This clonotype has only one observation. Antigen: not known. The receptor's source is a man younger than 35 who had mild COVID-19 (a few samples of this study predate the infection). Cell type and time point are not known. Sequenced input: PBMCs or a T cell subset sorted from them (not recorded which). This rearrangement joins TRBV4-1 to TRBJ2-2; the D gene is possibly TRBD2 (6 bases). The CDR3 DNA sequence: TGCGCCAGCAGCCAAGACCCGGGGGTGTGGGGAGATGCCACCGGGGAGCTGTTTTTT. Amino acid sequence: CASSQDPGVWGDATGELFF.